Following are 9 T cell receptor beta chains from one sample sequenced in a study of somatic mutations in cytotoxic T cells in rheumatoid arthritis (dated by TCRdb to the late 2010s). The library was built by means of the immunoSEQ multiplex PCR assay. TCRdb carries this immuneACCESS record with in-frame sequences only. Its versions omit some clonotypes, under half of them owing to an unresolved V gene in the studies checked, with the rest unexplained. The sample table contains 6,000 or so clones; only one count was recorded for around three quarters of them. The ten top clones hold approximately 40% of the sample. Material: CD8+ T cells sorted from blood. Receptors were obtained from a woman in her 50s in good health.

V usage is TRBV6-6 and J usage is TRBJ2-1; 7 nucleotides agree with TRBD1. The CDR3 extends over 14 amino acids. Germline V gene data show CDR1 as MNHNY and CDR2 as SVGAGI (reference sequence). Germline trimming cut 6 bases from V and 7 bases from J; bases unmatched to any gene: 9. CDR3 sequence: CASSAYDRENEQFF. In DNA, the CDR3 is TGTGCCAGCAGCGCGTACGACAGGGAGAATGAGCAGTTCTTC.

The V and J genes are TRBV28 and TRBJ2-1; 9 bases are shared with TRBD1. J was trimmed by 3 bases and V by 10 bases; bases with no gene match: 10. The CDR3 loop spans 15 amino acids. Germline assignment: CDR1 MDHEN and CDR2 SYDVKM. DNA for the CDR3: TGTGCCACCCAGGCCCGGACAGGGGACTACAATGAGCAGTTCTTC. Amino acids: CATQARTGDYNEQFF.

J is TRBJ1-4 and V is TRBV5-1; 8 bases agree with TRBD1. CDR1 SGHRS and CDR2 YFSETQ come from the germline V gene. Losses at the gene ends were 0 bases for V and 5 bases for J; bases not matched to a gene: 3. The CDR3 sequence is 15 residues long. The CDR3 loop reads CASSLEQGANEKLFF. As DNA, the CDR3 is TGCGCCAGCAGCTTGGAGCAGGGGGCAAATGAAAAACTGTTTTTT.

The rearrangement uses TRBV7-6 and TRBJ2-7; 10 positions match TRBD2. The CDR3 totals 16 residues. V lost 1 base to trimming and J lost 0 bases; unmatched junction nucleotides: 3. Germline CDR1 is SGHVS and CDR2 is FNYEAQ. CDR3 amino acids: CASSLEASGGSYEQYF. In DNA form, the CDR3 reads TGTGCCAGCAGCTTAGAGGCTAGCGGGGGCTCCTACGAGCAGTACTTC.

The chain couples TRBV5-1 to TRBJ2-5, with a tentative D call TRBD2 (5 bases). The CDR3 contains 13 residues. CDR1 is SGHRS and CDR2 is YFSETQ in the germline V gene. V was cut by 1 base and J by 5 bases, with 9 bases left in between. In DNA form, the CDR3 reads TGCGCCAGCAGCTTGTACCCGGGGGAGACCCAGTACTTC. Its protein product is CASSLYPGETQYF.

The V and J genes are TRBV7-8 and TRBJ1-1, with TRBD1 identical over 8 bases. CDR1 is SGHVS and CDR2 is FQNEAQ in the germline V gene. This CDR3 is built from 15 residues. V was pared by 5 bases and J by 0 bases, with 5 bases of the junction left unmatched. CDR3 residues: CASSLTGGLNTEAFF. In DNA, the CDR3 is TGTGCCAGCAGCCTTACAGGGGGTCTGAACACTGAAGCTTTCTTT.

This rearrangement joins TRBV19 to TRBJ2-3; D gene ambiguous. V lost 0 bases and J 1 base, leaving 8 bases between the germline ends. The CDR3 has 15 amino acids. CDR1 and CDR2 (germline): LNHDA, SQIVND (reference sequence). The CDR3: CASSIDPGGTDTQYF. CDR3 sequence (DNA): TGTGCCAGTAGTATAGATCCCGGTGGCACAGATACGCAGTATTTT.

The gene calls are TRBV29-1 and TRBJ2-5, with D unclear. The J call is uncertain, as TRBJ2-7 better fits the DNA end. The CDR3 runs to 14 residues. Germline assignment: CDR1 SQVTM and CDR2 ANQGSEA. CDR3 bases: TGCAGCGTCCTCGACACCCAGAGCTCCTACGAGCAGTACTTC. It codes for CSVLDTQSSYEQYF.

J is TRBJ2-4 and V is TRBV11-2; maybe TRBD2 (6 bases). CDR1 and CDR2 (germline): SGHAT, FQNNGV. V was trimmed by 0 bases and J by 7 bases, leaving 13 bases between them. The CDR3 length is 15 residues. In nucleotides, the CDR3 is TGTGCCAGCAGCTTAGATCGGGGGACGGGGAACATTCAGTACTTC. Its protein is CASSLDRGTGNIQYF.